The 8 T cell receptor beta chains below all came from one sample that was sequenced in a study of blood T cells in healthy people across ages. Using a J-beta primer mix together with a sample-barcoded 5' primer, a second PCR was run for roughly 7 to 11 cycles. TCRdb used MiXCR to reprocess the 5' RACE reads, holding one entry per CDR3 protein. In the table there are about 590,000 distinct CDR3 sequences, under 30% of which are singletons. Input material: blood. The source of these receptors is a woman of 80 years or more in good health.

This rearrangement joins TRBV6-2 or TRBV6-3 to TRBJ1-5, with TRBD1 matching 9 bases. Germline lookup yields CDR1 MNHEY and CDR2 SVGEGT. The CDR3 is made up of 16 amino acids. Germline trimming cut 6 bases from V and 6 bases from J; bases unmatched to any gene: 12. CDR3 in amino acids: CASSQWDRDYTQPQHF. DNA for the CDR3: TGTGCCAGCAGCCAATGGGACAGGGATTATACTCAGCCCCAGCATTTT.

The gene calls are TRBV7-2 and TRBJ2-5; 10 bases align to TRBD1. This CDR3 has 15 amino acids. Trimming took 1 base from V and 4 from J; bases not matched to a gene: 3. From germline, CDR1 is SGHTA and CDR2 FQGNSA. CDR3 residues: CASSLVGQGRETQYF. CDR3 sequence (DNA): TGTGCCAGCAGCTTAGTGGGACAGGGGAGAGAGACCCAGTACTTC.

A note on this clonotype: A read error is possible here, since a much larger clone lies one base away. The V gene is TRBV20-1, the J gene TRBJ2-1; 14 positions match TRBD2. Germline V gene data show CDR1 as DFQATT and CDR2 as SNEGSKA (reference sequence). The CDR3 is 16 residues long. V gave up 3 bases and J gave up 7 bases; unmatched junction bases: 8. DNA for the CDR3: TGCAGTGCTAGTAGACTAGCGGGGGGGCCTCGGAATGAGCAGTTCTTC. Translating it yields CSASRLAGGPRNEQFF.

This clonotype was observed at least ten times. The rearrangement joins TRBV5-1 to TRBJ2-7, with 10 nucleotides matching TRBD1. The germline V gene encodes CDR1 SGHRS and CDR2 YFSETQ. CDR3 length equals 16 residues. With V trimmed by 4 bases and J by 6 bases, 13 bases remained unmatched. The DNA of the CDR3 is TGCGCCAGCAGCCCTCGATCCGGGACAGGGGCGTCCGAGCAGTACTTC. Protein: CASSPRSGTGASEQYF. The full variable domain, its missing parts supplied by reference TRBV5-1 and TRBJ2-7, is KAGVTQTPRYLIKTRGQQVTLSCSPISGHRSVSWYQQTPGQGLQFLFEYFSETQRNKGNFPGRFSGRQFSNSRSEMNVSTLELGDSALYLCASSPRSGTGASEQYFGPGTRLTVT.

Many counts were recorded for this clonotype. One base away lies a much larger clone, so this may be a sequencing read error. This chain's CDR3 is CSASGRARGSYEQYF. DNA for the CDR3: TGCAGTGCTAGTGGCAGGGCCAGGGGGTCCTACGAGCAGTACTTC. This chain links TRBV20-1 with TRBJ2-7, with 7 bases identical to TRBD1. With 3 bases clipped from V and 1 base from J, the junction kept 9 bases outside the gene matches. CDR3 length equals 15 residues. The germline V gene has CDR1 DFQATT and CDR2 SNEGSKA (reference sequence).

Comments on this clonotype: A read error may be the cause here, since a much bigger clone is one base away. The J gene is TRBJ2-1, the V gene TRBV7-2; TRBD2 matches at 7 bases. J was trimmed by 15 bases and V by 5 bases; bases with no gene match: 16. This CDR3 is built from 14 residues. CDR1 and CDR2 (germline): SGHTA, FQGNSA. CDR3: CASSPPGGLAVRFF. The DNA for the CDR3 is TGTGCCAGCAGCCCCCCCGGCGGGCTAGCGGTGCGGTTCTTC. Full variable domain (rest looked up from reference TRBV7-2 and TRBJ2-1): GAGVSQSPSNKVTEKGKDVELRCDPISGHTALYWYRQSLGQGLEFLIYFQGNSAPDKSGLPSDRFSAERTGGSVSTLTIQRTQQEDSAVYLCASSPPGGLAVRFFGPGTRLTVL.

A note on this clonotype: A much larger clone lies one base from this, so it may be a read error. The chain combines TRBV24-1 with TRBJ2-4; D may be TRBD1 (6 bases). The germline V gene encodes CDR1 KGHDR and CDR2 SFDVKD. The CDR3 contains 17 residues. CDR3 sequence: CATSDRRGNVAKNIQCF. CDR3 DNA: TGTGCCACCAGTGATAGAAGGGGGAATGTAGCCAAAAACATTCAGTGCTTC.

This clonotype came up many times. One end of the junction fails to match germline, which may point to a read error. The chain recombines TRBV12-3 or TRBV12-4 with TRBJ1-6; D remains ambiguous. The CDR3 spans 15 residues. The CDR3 DNA is TGTGCCAGCAGTTTTGTCCCCTCCCATAATTCACCCCTCCACTTT. Translating gives CASSFVPSHNSPLHF.